The entry below gives a single T cell receptor beta chain sequence along with its context. As yet, its antigen is unknown. This entry comes from a study of cytomegalovirus exposure and HLA in healthy donors. Overall study results and limits: An analysis done earlier found most TCR beta V segments productive about 87% or about 30% of the time. With later analysis, a missense DCLRE1C variant became linked to TCR beta V- and J-gene trimming.

The germline V and J ends were trimmed by 1 base and 11 bases, with 11 bases remaining between them. The CDR3 is 12 amino acids. The germline gives CDR1 MNHNS, CDR2 SASEGT. The donors, nominally healthy at sampling, likely had unrecorded immune exposures. Primers included in the PCR were 60 Vbeta and 13 Jbeta primers. Measured with immunoSEQ multiplex PCR; TCRdb has only the in-frame clones, and not every one. The sample lists fewer than 200,000 clones, under 85% seen once, with under 5.5% in the top ten. This receptor was obtained from a woman in her late teens or twenties in good health and CMV-seropositive. Sample: PBMCs. The chain recombines TRBV6-1 with TRBJ1-1, with D perhaps matching TRBD1 (6 bases). CDR3 amino acids: CASSEGGRLAFF. As DNA, the CDR3 is TGTGCCAGCAGTGAAGGGGGGCGGTTGGCTTTCTTT.